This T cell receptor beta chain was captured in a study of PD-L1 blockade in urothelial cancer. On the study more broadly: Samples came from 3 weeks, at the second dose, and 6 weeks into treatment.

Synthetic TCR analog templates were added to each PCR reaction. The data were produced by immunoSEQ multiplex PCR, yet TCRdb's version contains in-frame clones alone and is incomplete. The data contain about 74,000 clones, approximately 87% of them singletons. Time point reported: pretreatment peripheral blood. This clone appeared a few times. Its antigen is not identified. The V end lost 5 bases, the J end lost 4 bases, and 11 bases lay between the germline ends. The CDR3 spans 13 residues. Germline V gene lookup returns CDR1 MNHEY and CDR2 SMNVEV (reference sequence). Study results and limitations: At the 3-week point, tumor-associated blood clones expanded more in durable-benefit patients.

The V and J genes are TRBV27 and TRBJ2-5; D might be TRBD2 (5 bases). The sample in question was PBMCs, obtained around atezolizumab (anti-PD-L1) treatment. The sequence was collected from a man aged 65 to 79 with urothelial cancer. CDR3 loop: CASSRERRETQYF. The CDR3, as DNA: TGTGCCAGCAGTAGGGAGCGAAGAGAGACCCAGTACTTC.